The 16 T cell receptor beta chains listed next were all sequenced from one sample in a study of cytomegalovirus exposure and HLA in healthy donors. Amplification used 60 Vbeta primers and 13 Jbeta primers. Using immunoSEQ multiplex PCR, the repertoire was profiled, and TCRdb retains in-frame clones only, with some absent. The sample records a few hundred thousand clones, 80% to 95% being singletons. Specimen: PBMCs. These TCRs come from a girl aged 2 to 10 in good health and CMV-seronegative.

The gene calls are TRBV7-2 and TRBJ1-5; tentatively, D is TRBD1 (5 bases). Per germline, CDR1 SGHTA and CDR2 FQGNSA. There are 12 residues in the CDR3. V lost 5 bases and J lost 5, with 7 bases in between. The CDR3 bases are TGTGCCAGCAGCCTCAGGGATCAGCCCCAGCATTTT. Residues: CASSLRDQPQHF.

The CDR3 protein is CASSLDRVYNSPLHF. For the CDR3, the DNA is TGCGCCAGCAGCTTGGATCGGGTTTATAATTCACCCCTCCACTTT. The V call is TRBV5-1, the J call TRBJ1-6; D ambiguous. The germline V and J ends were trimmed by 0 bases and 4 bases, with 8 bases remaining between them. Germline CDR1 SGHRS, CDR2 YFSETQ. CDR3 length equals 15 residues.

The rearrangement links TRBV10-3 to TRBJ1-3; 7 bases map to TRBD1. Germline lookup yields CDR1 ENHRY and CDR2 SYGVKD. The length of the CDR3 is 15 residues. J gave up 2 bases and V 7 bases, and 8 bases lay outside the gene matches. Here the CDR3 reads CAITQAGTAGNTIYF. The CDR3 coding sequence is TGTGCCATCACCCAGGCCGGGACAGCTGGAAACACCATATATTTT.

The chain links TRBV2 to TRBJ1-5, with 7 positions matching TRBD1. This CDR3 has 16 amino acids. Germline CDR1 is SNHLY and CDR2 is FYNNEI. V lost 3 bases and J lost 6; bases outside the gene matches: 11. CDR3 sequence (DNA): TGTGCCAGCAGTGAGGTAGCGGCAGGGGGATCTCAGCCCCAGCATTTT. Translation gives CASSEVAAGGSQPQHF.

This chain's CDR3 is CASSDSNEQFF. The CDR3 nucleotides are TGTGCCAGCAGTGATAGCAATGAGCAGTTCTTC. The gene calls are TRBV27 and TRBJ2-1; no definite D call. In germline, CDR1 is MNHEY, CDR2 SMNVEV (reference sequence). V was pared by 5 bases and J by 6 bases, with 5 bases between. The CDR3 is made up of 11 amino acids.

This chain links TRBV7-9 with TRBJ2-3; 10 bases agree with TRBD1. The CDR3 sequence is 13 residues long. Unmatched junction bases numbered 2, after V lost 8 bases and J lost 3 bases. Germline V gene lookup returns CDR1 SEHNR and CDR2 FQNEAQ (reference sequence). The CDR3 loop reads CASGDRGTDTQYF. CDR3 nucleotide sequence: TGTGCCAGCGGGGACAGGGGTACAGATACGCAGTATTTT.

Regarding this clone: The same CDR3 also results from other DNA sequences found in this sample. The V call is TRBV6-1, the J call TRBJ1-5; D is ambiguous. V lost 1 base to trimming and J lost 7 bases, with 8 bases between them. The CDR3 has 13 residues. CDR1 and CDR2 from the germline V gene are MNHNS and SASEGT. CDR3 sequence (DNA): TGTGCCAGCAGTGAAGGACGGGTACAGCCCCAGCATTTT. Translation: CASSEGRVQPQHF.

V gene TRBV27 combines with J gene TRBJ1-6; 7 positions agree with TRBD1. Trimming cost V 5 bases and J 0 bases; bases outside gene matches: 13. This CDR3 comprises 19 residues. Germline V CDR1 and CDR2: MNHEY, SMNVEV (reference sequence). The CDR3 loop is CASSPTTGKGPSYNSPLHF. CDR3 nucleotide sequence: TGTGCCAGCAGTCCCACGACAGGGAAAGGCCCCTCCTATAATTCACCCCTCCACTTT.

The chain is built from TRBV5-1 and TRBJ2-5, with 8 bases aligning to TRBD2. The CDR3 contains 14 residues. Germline assignment: CDR1 SGHRS and CDR2 YFSETQ. Trimming took 3 bases from V and 4 from J; bases not matched to a gene: 5. CDR3 coding DNA: TGCGCCAGCAGCTCCGGACTAGCAAGAGAGACCCAGTACTTC. Amino acids: CASSSGLARETQYF.

In DNA form, the CDR3 reads TGTGCCAGCAGTCAGGGTAGGGGTACTGAAGCTTTCTTT. Translation: CASSQGRGTEAFF. This chain connects TRBV6-5 to TRBJ1-1; D is possibly TRBD1 (5 bases). CDR3 length: 13 residues. Germline V gene sequence: CDR1 MNHEY, CDR2 SVGAGI. Trimming removed 5 bases from V and 5 bases from J, with 12 bases in between.

This clone came up once. The gene calls are TRBV7-6 and TRBJ2-3, with a weak D call TRBD2 (6 bases). In germline, CDR1 is SGHVS, CDR2 FNYEAQ. The CDR3 extends over 16 amino acids. V was cut by 6 bases and J by 6 bases, with 22 bases left in between. The CDR3 coding sequence is TGTGCCAGCAGACACCCCCTCTCACGGGAGAGGGATACGCAGTATTTT. This codes for CASRHPLSRERDTQYF.

The rearrangement joins TRBV4-1 to TRBJ1-5; D remains ambiguous. CDR3 length equals 15 residues. CDR1 and CDR2 from the germline V gene are MGHRA and YSYEKL. Deletions cut 0 bases from V and 5 bases from J, with 11 bases between. This CDR3 reads CASSQDGVPYQPQHF. The CDR3, as DNA: TGCGCCAGCAGCCAAGACGGGGTACCCTATCAGCCCCAGCATTTT.

The gene calls are TRBV14 and TRBJ2-1, with a tentative D call TRBD2 (6 bases). The CDR3 spans 13 residues. Trimming removed 2 bases from V and 10 bases from J, with 12 bases in between. Germline V gene lookup returns CDR1 SGHDN and CDR2 FVKESK. CDR3 bases: TGTGCCAGCAGCCAATTGGGAGGAGGCGAGCAGTTCTTC. Residues: CASSQLGGGEQFF.

This clone was seen only a few times. The J gene is TRBJ2-4, the V gene TRBV19, with 12 nucleotides matching TRBD2. Germline CDR1 and CDR2: LNHDA and SQIVND (reference sequence). The V gene end was trimmed by 1 base and the J gene end by 2 bases; junction bases not matched to a gene: 3. This CDR3 has 17 amino acids. The CDR3 reads CASSIVLAGGPKNIQYF. CDR3 sequence (DNA): TGTGCCAGTAGTATAGTGCTAGCGGGAGGGCCCAAAAACATTCAGTACTTC.

This clone showed up just a few times. The gene calls are TRBV19 and TRBJ1-2, with D hard to call. Per germline, CDR1 LNHDA and CDR2 SQIVND (reference sequence). V was shortened by 6 bases and J by 6 bases, with 8 bases between the two germline ends. The CDR3 consists of 11 residues. The CDR3 DNA sequence: TGTGCCAGTAGGCAGGTTGATGGCTACACCTTC. This sequence encodes CASRQVDGYTF.

The chain links TRBV5-1 to TRBJ2-1; possible D gene TRBD2, 5 bases. The CDR3 length is 16 residues. Trimming took off 5 bases at V and 2 bases at J, with 17 bases between the two ends. Germline V gives CDR1 SGHRS, CDR2 YFSETQ. CDR3 coding DNA: TGCGCCAGCAGAACCAGCGGTTTGGGGACCTACAATGAGCAGTTCTTC. It is translated as CASRTSGLGTYNEQFF.